Listed here is a single T cell receptor beta chain. The antigen is unknown. The CDR3 covers 13 residues. Trimming took 3 bases from V and 5 from J, leaving 12 bases between them. The germline V gene encodes CDR1 SGHKS and CDR2 YYEKEE (reference sequence). As for treatment: treatment-naive control, cytoreductive nephrectomy. This entry is derived from a study of radiation and T cells in renal cell carcinoma. The protocol was immunoSEQ multiplex PCR, while the TCRdb copy is restricted to in-frame clones and leaves out a portion. The table shows approximately 16,000 clones, with approximately 58% occurring only once. Study-wide results and limits: Irradiated tumors held more dominant CDR3 motifs than control tumors.

The sequence was collected from a man aged 35 to 55 with renal cell carcinoma. The input for sequencing was tumor tissue, taken from a patient whose treatment was nephrectomy without radiotherapy. The chain links TRBV5-5 to TRBJ2-7, with D perhaps TRBD2 (5 bases). CDR3 nucleotides: TGTGCCAGCAGCTCCCCCGGGGAGCACGAGCAGTACTTC. Its translation is CASSSPGEHEQYF.